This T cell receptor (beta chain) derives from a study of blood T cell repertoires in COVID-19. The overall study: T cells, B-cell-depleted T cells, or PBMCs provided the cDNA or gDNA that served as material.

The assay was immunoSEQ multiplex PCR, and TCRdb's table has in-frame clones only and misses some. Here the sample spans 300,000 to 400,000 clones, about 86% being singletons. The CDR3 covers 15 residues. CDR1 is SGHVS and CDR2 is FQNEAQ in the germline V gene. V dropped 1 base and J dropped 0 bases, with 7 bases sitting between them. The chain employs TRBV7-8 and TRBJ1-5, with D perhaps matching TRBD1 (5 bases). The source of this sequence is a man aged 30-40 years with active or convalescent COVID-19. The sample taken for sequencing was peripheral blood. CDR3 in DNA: TGTGCCAGCAGCTTAGGACAGCATAGCAATCAGCCCCAGCATTTT. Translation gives CASSLGQHSNQPQHF.